This T cell receptor beta chain was found in a study of OX40 agonist ivuxolimab in advanced cancers. Study overall: A partial response was reached by three patients: one with hepatocellular carcinoma and two with cutaneous melanoma. Study observations and caveats: CD8+ T cells (on average) carried more expanded clones than CD4+ T cells. No determination was made of the antigen specificity of the expanded peripheral T cells. There was clonal expansion of CD4+ and CD8+ blood T cells by week 6 at 0.1 to 3.0 mg/kg.

Germline V lookup: CDR1 KGHSH, CDR2 LQKENI. The CDR3 sequence is 13 residues long. Trimming at V came to 3 bases and at J to 5 bases, leaving 1 base not matched to a gene. The protocol was immunoSEQ multiplex PCR, while the TCRdb copy is restricted to in-frame clones and leaves out a portion. The sample contains about 83,000 clones, less than 90% of which appear only once. About this clone itself: What it binds is not known.

The receptor comes from an adult with an advanced solid tumor such as melanoma, head and neck, liver or kidney cancer. The chain uses TRBV18 and TRBJ2-7; 10 bases are shared with TRBD1. The sequences come from CD4+ or CD8+ T cells sorted from blood, collected in a trial of the OX40 agonist ivuxolimab. In DNA form, the CDR3 reads TGTGCCAGCTCACCGGACAGGGGGGACGAGCAGTACTTC. It is translated as CASSPDRGDEQYF.